This TCR beta chain was sequenced for a study of blood T cell repertoires in COVID-19. About the study: The study drew acute and convalescent COVID-19 samples from the United States, Italy and Spain. The analysed material was cDNA or gDNA that came from T cells, B-cell-depleted T cells, or PBMCs.

The CDR3 loop spans 13 amino acids. Trimming removed 5 bases from V and 0 bases from J, with 7 bases in between. Germline CDR1 and CDR2: MNHEY and SMNVEV (reference sequence). How the authors handled the data: Cell counts per sample came from amplifying reference gene primers. TCRdb's copy holds only in-frame clones and misses some; the assay was immunoSEQ multiplex PCR. The V and J calls and the clone size are those of that table, but D and trimming were determined from the DNA. Here the sample spans more than 300,000 clones, around 89% being singletons. The chain uses TRBV27 and TRBJ1-1; D call uncertain. The source is a man aged 18 to 30 who had recovered from COVID-19. Sequenced material: peripheral blood. DNA for the CDR3: TGTGCCAGCAGTATTCAGATGAACACTGAAGCTTTCTTT. Translating it yields CASSIQMNTEAFF.